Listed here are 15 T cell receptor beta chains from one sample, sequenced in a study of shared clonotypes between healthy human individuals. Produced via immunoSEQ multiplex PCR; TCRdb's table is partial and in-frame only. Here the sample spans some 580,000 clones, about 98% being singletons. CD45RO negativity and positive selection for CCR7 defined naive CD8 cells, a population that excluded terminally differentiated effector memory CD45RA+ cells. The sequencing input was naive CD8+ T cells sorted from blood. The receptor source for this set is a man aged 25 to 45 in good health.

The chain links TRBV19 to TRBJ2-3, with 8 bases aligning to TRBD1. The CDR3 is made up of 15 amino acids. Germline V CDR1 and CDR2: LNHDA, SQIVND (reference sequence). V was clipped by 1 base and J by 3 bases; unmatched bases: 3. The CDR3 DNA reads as TGTGCCAGTAGTATAGCGGACAGGGCAACAGATACGCAGTATTTT. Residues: CASSIADRATDTQYF. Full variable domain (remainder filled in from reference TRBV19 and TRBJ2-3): DGGITQSPKYLFRKEGQNVTLSCEQNLNHDAMYWYRQDPGQGLRLIYYSQIVNDFQKGDIAEGYSVSREKKESFPLTVTSAQKNPTAFYLCASSIADRATDTQYFGPGTRLTVL.

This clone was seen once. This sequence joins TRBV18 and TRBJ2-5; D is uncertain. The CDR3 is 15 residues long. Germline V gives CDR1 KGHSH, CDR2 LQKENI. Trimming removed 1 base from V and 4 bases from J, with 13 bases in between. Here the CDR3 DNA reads TGTGCCAGCTCACCACAGGTTTACTCAAGAGAGACCCAGTACTTC. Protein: CASSPQVYSRETQYF.

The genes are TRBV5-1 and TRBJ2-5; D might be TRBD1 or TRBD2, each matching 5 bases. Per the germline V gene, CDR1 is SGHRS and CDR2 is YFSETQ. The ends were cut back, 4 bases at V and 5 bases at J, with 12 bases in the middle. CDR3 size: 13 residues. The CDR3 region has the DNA TGCGCCAGCAGCCAAAGGGGACGGGAGACCCAGTACTTC. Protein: CASSQRGRETQYF.

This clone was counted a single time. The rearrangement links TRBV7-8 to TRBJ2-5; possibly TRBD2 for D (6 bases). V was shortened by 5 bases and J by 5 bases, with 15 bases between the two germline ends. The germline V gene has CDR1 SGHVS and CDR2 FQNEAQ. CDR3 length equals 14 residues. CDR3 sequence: CASSPGLFGETQYF. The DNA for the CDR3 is TGTGCCAGCAGCCCGGGACTCTTTGGTGAGACCCAGTACTTC.

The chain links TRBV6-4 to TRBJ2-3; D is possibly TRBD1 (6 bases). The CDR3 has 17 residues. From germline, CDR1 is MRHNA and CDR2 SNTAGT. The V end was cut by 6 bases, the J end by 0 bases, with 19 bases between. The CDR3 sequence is CASSVRDTRPSTDTQYF. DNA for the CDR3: TGTGCCAGCAGCGTCCGGGACACGCGTCCAAGCACAGATACGCAGTATTTT.

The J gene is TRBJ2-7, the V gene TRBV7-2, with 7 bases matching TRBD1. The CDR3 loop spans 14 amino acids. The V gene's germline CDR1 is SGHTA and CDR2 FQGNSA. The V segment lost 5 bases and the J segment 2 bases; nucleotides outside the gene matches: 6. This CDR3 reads CASSDPGQPYEQYF. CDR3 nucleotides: TGTGCCAGCAGCGACCCGGGACAGCCCTACGAGCAGTACTTC.

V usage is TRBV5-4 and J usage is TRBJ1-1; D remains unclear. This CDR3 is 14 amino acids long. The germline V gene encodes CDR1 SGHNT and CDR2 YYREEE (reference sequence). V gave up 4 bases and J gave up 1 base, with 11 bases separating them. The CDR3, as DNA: TGTGCCAGCAGCCAAAATCTAGAGAACACTGAAGCTTTCTTT. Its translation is CASSQNLENTEAFF. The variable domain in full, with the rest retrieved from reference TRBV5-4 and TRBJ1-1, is ETGVTQSPTHLIKTRGQQVTLRCSSQSGHNTVSWYQQALGQGPQFIFQYYREEENGRGNFPPRFSGLQFPNYSSELNVNALELDDSALYLCASSQNLENTEAFFGQGTRLTVV.

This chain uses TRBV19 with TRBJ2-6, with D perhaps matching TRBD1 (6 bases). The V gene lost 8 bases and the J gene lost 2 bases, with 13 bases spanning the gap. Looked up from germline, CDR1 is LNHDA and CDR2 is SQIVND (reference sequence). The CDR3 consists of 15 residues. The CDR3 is CASRPSGAGANVLTF. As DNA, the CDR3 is TGTGCCAGTCGTCCCTCAGGGGCTGGGGCCAACGTCCTGACTTTC.

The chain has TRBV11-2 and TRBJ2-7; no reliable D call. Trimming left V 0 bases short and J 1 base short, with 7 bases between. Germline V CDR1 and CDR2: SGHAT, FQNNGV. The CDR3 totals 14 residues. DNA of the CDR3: TGTGCCAGCAGCTTAGATCCGCTTTCCTACGAGCAGTACTTC. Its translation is CASSLDPLSYEQYF.

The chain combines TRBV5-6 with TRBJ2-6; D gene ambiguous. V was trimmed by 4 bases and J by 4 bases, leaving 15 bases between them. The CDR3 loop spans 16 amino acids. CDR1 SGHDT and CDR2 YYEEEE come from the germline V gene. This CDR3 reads CASSKTVGWGANVLTF. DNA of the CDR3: TGTGCCAGCAGCAAAACCGTGGGCTGGGGGGCCAACGTCCTGACTTTC.

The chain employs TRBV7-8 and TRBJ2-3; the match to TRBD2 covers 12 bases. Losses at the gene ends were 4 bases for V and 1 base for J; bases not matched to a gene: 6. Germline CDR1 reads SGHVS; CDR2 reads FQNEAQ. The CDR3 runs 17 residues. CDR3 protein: CASSSRLAGVGTDTQYF. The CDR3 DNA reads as TGTGCCAGCAGCTCTCGACTAGCGGGAGTGGGCACAGATACGCAGTATTTT.

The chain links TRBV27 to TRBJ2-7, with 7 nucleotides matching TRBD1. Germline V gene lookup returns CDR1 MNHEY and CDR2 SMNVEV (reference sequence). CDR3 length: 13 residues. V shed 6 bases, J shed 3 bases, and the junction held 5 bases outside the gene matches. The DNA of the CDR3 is TGTGCCAGCAGGAGACAGGGAAACTACGAGCAGTACTTC. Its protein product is CASRRQGNYEQYF.

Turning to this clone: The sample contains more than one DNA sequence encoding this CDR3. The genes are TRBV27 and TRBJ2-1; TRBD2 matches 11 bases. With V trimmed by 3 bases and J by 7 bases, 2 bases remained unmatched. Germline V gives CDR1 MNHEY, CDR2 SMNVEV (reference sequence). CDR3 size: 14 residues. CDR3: CASSLLAGGNEQFF. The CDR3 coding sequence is TGTGCCAGCAGTTTGCTAGCGGGAGGTAATGAGCAGTTCTTC.

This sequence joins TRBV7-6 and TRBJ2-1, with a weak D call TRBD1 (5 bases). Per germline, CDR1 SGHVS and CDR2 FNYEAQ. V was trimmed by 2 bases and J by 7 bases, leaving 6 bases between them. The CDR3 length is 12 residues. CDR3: CASSLKGNEQFF. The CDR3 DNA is TGTGCCAGCAGCTTAAAGGGGAATGAGCAGTTCTTC. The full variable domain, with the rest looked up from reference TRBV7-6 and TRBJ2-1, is GAGVSQSPRYKVTKRGQDVALRCDPISGHVSLYWYRQALGQGPEFLTYFNYEAQQDKSGLPNDRFSAERPEGSISTLTIQRTEQRDSAMYRCASSLKGNEQFFGPGTRLTVL.

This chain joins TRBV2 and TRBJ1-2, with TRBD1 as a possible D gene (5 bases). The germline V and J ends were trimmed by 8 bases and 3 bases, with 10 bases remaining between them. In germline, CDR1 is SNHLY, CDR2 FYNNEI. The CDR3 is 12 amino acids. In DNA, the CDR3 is TGTGCCAGCCTGGGGGGACACTATGGCTACACCTTC. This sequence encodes CASLGGHYGYTF.